This T cell receptor beta chain derives from a study of blood T cell repertoires in COVID-19. At the level of the study: Whether acute or convalescent, the COVID-19 samples came from the United States, Italy and Spain. T cells, B-cell-depleted T cells, or PBMCs supplied cDNA or gDNA.

The V and J ends lost 5 bases and 5 bases, in that order; junction bases with no gene match: 10. CDR3 length: 15 amino acids. The germline gives CDR1 MNHEY, CDR2 SVGAGI. In the original processing: Scientists estimated how many nucleated cells there were by amplifying reference gene primers. Sequencing used immunoSEQ multiplex PCR; TCRdb keeps in-frame clones, though not all of them. D and trimming were read from the DNA, whereas the V and J calls and clone size are those reported in that table. Of 250,000 to 300,000 clones in the sample, 70% to 90% were seen once. Material for sequencing was peripheral blood. The V and J genes are TRBV6-5 and TRBJ2-5; 8 bases fit TRBD1. This TCR was recovered from a man younger than 35 with active or convalescent COVID-19. The CDR3 nucleotides read TGTGCCAGCAGTCAGCGGACAGGGAGGTTGGAGACCCAGTACTTC. Translating gives CASSQRTGRLETQYF.